This TCR beta chain was sequenced in a study of a mutant IDH1 vaccine in newly diagnosed glioma. About the study: The study started vaccination 4-6 weeks after radiotherapy alone, or with temozolomide cycles. Earlier care involved radiotherapy, temozolomide, or both, and the majority received both.

Worth noting for this clone: Its antigen is as yet unknown.

Germline lookup yields CDR1 SEHNR and CDR2 FQNEAQ (reference sequence). This CDR3 contains 15 residues. Trimming at V came to 7 bases and at J to 5 bases, leaving 12 bases not matched to a gene. The time point here: week 11, during vaccination. One vaccine dose held 300 ug of mutant IDH1 20-mer peptide and came with topical imiquimod. Generated by immunoSEQ multiplex PCR, the TCRdb table keeps only in-frame clones and is missing some. The sample holds around 60,000 clones, 75% to 90% seen once. This TCR came from a man aged 35 to 55 with glioma. The chain couples TRBV7-9 to TRBJ2-5; the match to TRBD1 covers 8 bases. Sequences were derived from PBMCs, sampled from a glioma patient whose treatment included an IDH1 peptide vaccine. DNA of the CDR3: TGTGCCAGCACCCCCGCGGCAGGGGGCGGGGAGACCCAGTACTTC. It specifies CASTPAAGGGETQYF.